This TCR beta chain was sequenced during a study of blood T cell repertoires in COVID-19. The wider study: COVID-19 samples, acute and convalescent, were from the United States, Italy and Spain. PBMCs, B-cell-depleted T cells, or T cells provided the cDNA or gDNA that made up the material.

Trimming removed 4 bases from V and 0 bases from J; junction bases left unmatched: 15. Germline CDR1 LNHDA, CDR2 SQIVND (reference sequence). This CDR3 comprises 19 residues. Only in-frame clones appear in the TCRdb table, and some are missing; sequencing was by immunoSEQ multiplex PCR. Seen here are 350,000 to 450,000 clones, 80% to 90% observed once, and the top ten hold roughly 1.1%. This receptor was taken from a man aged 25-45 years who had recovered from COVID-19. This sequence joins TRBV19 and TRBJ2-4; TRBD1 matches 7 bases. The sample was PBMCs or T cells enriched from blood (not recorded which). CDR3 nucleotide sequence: TGTGCCAGTAGTACAAGGCGGACCGGGACAGAACTAGCCAAAAACATTCAGTACTTC. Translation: CASSTRRTGTELAKNIQYF.